Listed here are 3 T cell receptor beta chains from one sample, sequenced in a study of blood T cells in healthy people across ages. Using a J-beta primer mix together with a sample-barcoded 5' primer, a second PCR was run for about 7 to 12 cycles. Each CDR3 protein gets one entry after TCRdb re-called the 5' RACE reads with MiXCR. The sample records 730,000 or so distinct CDR3 sequences, less than 45% being singletons. Input material: blood. The receptors come from an elderly man in good health.

The gene calls are TRBV29-1 and TRBJ2-5, with D unclear. Trimming removed 7 bases from V and 0 bases from J, with 9 bases in between. This CDR3 region has 12 residues. Germline CDR1 reads SQVTM; CDR2 reads ANQGSEA. The CDR3 is CSGGLYQETQYF. The CDR3, as DNA: TGCAGCGGTGGATTGTACCAAGAGACCCAGTACTTC.

This clonotype has more than one count but fewer than ten. J is TRBJ2-1 and V is TRBV28; D is perhaps TRBD1 (5 bases). Germline lookup yields CDR1 MDHEN and CDR2 SYDVKM. Trimming stripped 4 bases from V and 9 bases from J, with 13 bases between. The length of the CDR3 is 13 residues. In nucleotides, the CDR3 is TGTGCCAGCAGTTGGCTAGATAGGGGTGAGCAGTTCTTC. It translates to CASSWLDRGEQFF.

V gene TRBV5-1 combines with J gene TRBJ1-1; D perhaps matches TRBD1 (6 bases). Germline V gene lookup returns CDR1 SGHRS and CDR2 YFSETQ. The CDR3 runs 13 residues. Trimming stripped 4 bases from V and 3 bases from J, with 10 bases between. CDR3 sequence reads: CASSQGQYTEAFF. In nucleotides, the CDR3 is TGCGCCAGCAGCCAAGGACAGTACACTGAAGCTTTCTTT.